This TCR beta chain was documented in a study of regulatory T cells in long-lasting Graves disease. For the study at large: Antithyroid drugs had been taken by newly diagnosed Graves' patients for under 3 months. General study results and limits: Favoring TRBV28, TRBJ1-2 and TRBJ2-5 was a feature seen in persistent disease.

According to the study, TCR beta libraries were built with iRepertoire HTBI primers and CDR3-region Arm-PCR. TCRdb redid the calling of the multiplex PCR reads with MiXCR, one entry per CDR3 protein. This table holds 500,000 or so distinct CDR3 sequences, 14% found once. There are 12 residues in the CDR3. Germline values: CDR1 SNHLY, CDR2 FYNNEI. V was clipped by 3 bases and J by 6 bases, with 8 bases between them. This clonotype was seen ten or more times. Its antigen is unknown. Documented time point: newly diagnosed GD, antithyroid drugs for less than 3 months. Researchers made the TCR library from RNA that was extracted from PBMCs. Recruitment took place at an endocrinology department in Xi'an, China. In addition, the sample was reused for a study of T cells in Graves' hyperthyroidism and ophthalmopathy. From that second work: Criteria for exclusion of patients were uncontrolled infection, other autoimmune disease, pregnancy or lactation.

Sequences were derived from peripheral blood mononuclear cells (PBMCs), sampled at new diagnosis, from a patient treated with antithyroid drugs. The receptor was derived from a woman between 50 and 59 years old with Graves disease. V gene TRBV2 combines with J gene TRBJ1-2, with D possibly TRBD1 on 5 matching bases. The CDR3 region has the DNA TGTGCCAGCAGTGAGTGGGGGAATGGCTACACCTTC. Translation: CASSEWGNGYTF.